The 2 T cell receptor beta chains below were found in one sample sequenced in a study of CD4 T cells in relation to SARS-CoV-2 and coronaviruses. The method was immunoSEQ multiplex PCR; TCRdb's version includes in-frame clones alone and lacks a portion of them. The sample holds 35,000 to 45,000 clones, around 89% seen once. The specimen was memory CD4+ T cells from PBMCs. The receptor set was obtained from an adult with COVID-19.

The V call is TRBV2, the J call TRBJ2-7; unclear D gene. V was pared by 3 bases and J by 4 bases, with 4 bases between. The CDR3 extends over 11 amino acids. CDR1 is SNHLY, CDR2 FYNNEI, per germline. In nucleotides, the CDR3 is TGTGCCAGCAGTGATGAGTACGAGCAGTACTTC. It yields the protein CASSDEYEQYF.

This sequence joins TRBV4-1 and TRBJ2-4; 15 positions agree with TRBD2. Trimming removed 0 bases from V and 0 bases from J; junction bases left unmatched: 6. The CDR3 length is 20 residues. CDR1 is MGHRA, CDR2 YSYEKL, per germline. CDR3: CASSQDPGLAGGLAKNIQYF. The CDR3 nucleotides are TGCGCCAGCAGCCAAGACCCGGGACTAGCGGGGGGCCTAGCCAAAAACATTCAGTACTTC.